These T cell receptor beta chains were read from a single sample in a study of CD4 T cells in relation to SARS-CoV-2 and coronaviruses. The antigens these receptors bind are not known. Repertoires were generated with immunoSEQ multiplex PCR, while TCRdb's copy carries only in-frame clones and drops some. In the table there are 20,000 to 25,000 clones, over 65% of which are singletons. Sequencing was performed on CD4+ T cells from PBMCs, cultured in vitro. Receptor source: a human donor in good health. Both conserved end residues are part of each CDR3. The D gene is left open where the match is weak. Only some rows state a clone size, as once, few, many or a class for expanded clones.

d_gene: -; abundance: once; j_gene: TRBJ2-3; v_gene: TRBV5-1; CDR3nt: TGCGCCAGCAGCTTGGATATAGTTAGCACAGATACGCAGTATTTT; CDR3aa: CASSLDIVSTDTQYF
d_gene: TRBD2; abundance: -; j_gene: TRBJ2-5; v_gene: TRBV7-9; CDR3nt: TGTGCCAGCAGCCTAGCGGGGGGTTTTGAGACCCAGTACTTC; CDR3aa: CASSLAGGFETQYF
d_gene: TRBD1; abundance: -; j_gene: TRBJ1-1; v_gene: TRBV5-1; CDR3nt: TGCGCCAGCAGCCGCCTGACAGGGGGGGAAGAAGCTTTCTTT; CDR3aa: CASSRLTGGEEAFF
d_gene: TRBD1; abundance: -; j_gene: TRBJ2-5; v_gene: TRBV3-1/TRBV3-2; CDR3nt: TGTGCCAGCAGCAAGGGACAGGGGGCGCGGGAGACCCAGTACTTC; CDR3aa: CASSKGQGARETQYF
d_gene: -; abundance: few; j_gene: TRBJ1-2; v_gene: TRBV7-9; CDR3nt: TGTGCCAGCAGCTACCAGACAGTTAACTATGGCTACACCTTC; CDR3aa: CASSYQTVNYGYTF
d_gene: -; abundance: -; j_gene: TRBJ1-1; v_gene: TRBV2; CDR3nt: TGTGCCAGCAGTGAAGCGCTTCCGGGGGAAGGATTGAAGGCTTTCTTT; CDR3aa: CASSEALPGEGLKAFF
d_gene: -; abundance: -; j_gene: TRBJ1-4; v_gene: TRBV9; CDR3nt: TGTGCCAGCAGCCCCCAGGGGACCGGGGGTGAAAAACTGTTTTTT; CDR3aa: CASSPQGTGGEKLFF
d_gene: -; abundance: few; j_gene: TRBJ2-1; v_gene: TRBV6-1; CDR3nt: TGTGCCAGCAGTGAAGGGACGATCAATGAGCAGTTCTTC; CDR3aa: CASSEGTINEQFF
d_gene: -; abundance: -; j_gene: TRBJ2-3; v_gene: TRBV11-2; CDR3nt: TGTGCCAGCAGCTCATATACCACAGATACGCAGTATTTT; CDR3aa: CASSSYTTDTQYF
d_gene: TRBD2; abundance: -; j_gene: TRBJ2-5; v_gene: TRBV19; CDR3nt: TGTGCCAGTAGCCGGGGCCCAGCGGGAGCAGAGACCCAGTACTTC; CDR3aa: CASSRGPAGAETQYF
d_gene: -; abundance: -; j_gene: TRBJ2-1; v_gene: TRBV5-4; CDR3nt: TGTGCCAGCAGCTTGGTAGGGCAAAATGAGCAGTTCTTC; CDR3aa: CASSLVGQNEQFF
d_gene: TRBD1; abundance: -; j_gene: TRBJ1-5; v_gene: TRBV19; CDR3nt: TGTGCCAGTAATCCACAGGGGTATCAGCCCCAGCATTTT; CDR3aa: CASNPQGYQPQHF
d_gene: TRBD1; abundance: -; j_gene: TRBJ2-3; v_gene: TRBV6-1; CDR3nt: TGTGCCAGCAGTGAAGTGAGCAGGGGGAGAGATACGCAGTATTTT; CDR3aa: CASSEVSRGRDTQYF